The rows below give T cell receptor beta chains drawn from one sample of a study of T-cell reconstitution after alpha-beta-depleted transplantation in children. MiXCR, run by TCRdb on the PCR reads, gives a single entry per CDR3 protein. The profile shows 700,000 or so distinct CDR3 sequences, around 13% of them singletons. The sample consisted of PBMCs, taken before TCRalphabeta/CD19-depleted stem cell transplant. The receptors come from a girl aged 2-9 years with congenital amegakaryocytic thrombocytopenia, due to receive a stem cell transplant. The CDR3 runs from the conserved cysteine through the conserved F or W. A D gene is named only where the DNA matches it firmly. Rows may omit the clone size; those that give it use once, few, many or a size class.

j_gene: TRBJ1-2; d_gene: .; v_gene: TRBV12-3/TRBV12-4; abundance: many; CDR3aa: CASRLSRGYGYTF; CDR3nt: TGTGCCAGCAGACTTAGCCGGGGCTATGGCTACACCTTC
j_gene: TRBJ2-7; d_gene: TRBD1; v_gene: TRBV12-3/TRBV12-4; abundance: .; CDR3aa: CASSNWDRGNSYEQYF; CDR3nt: TGTGCCAGCAGCAATTGGGACAGGGGAAACTCCTACGAGCAGTACTTC
j_gene: TRBJ2-7; d_gene: .; v_gene: TRBV30; abundance: .; CDR3aa: CAWRQMANYEQYF; CDR3nt: TGTGCCTGGAGACAAATGGCAAACTACGAGCAGTACTTC
j_gene: TRBJ2-3; d_gene: .; v_gene: TRBV20-1; abundance: many; CDR3aa: CSASLQAADTQYF; CDR3nt: TGCAGTGCTAGTTTGCAGGCCGCAGATACGCAGTATTTT
j_gene: TRBJ2-3; d_gene: TRBD2; v_gene: TRBV9; abundance: many; CDR3aa: CASSSSGRATDTQYF; CDR3nt: TGTGCCAGCAGCTCTAGCGGGAGGGCCACAGATACGCAGTATTTT
j_gene: TRBJ2-5; d_gene: TRBD2; v_gene: TRBV10-3; abundance: .; CDR3aa: CAIARDTSGSQETQYF; CDR3nt: TGTGCCATCGCCCGTGATACTAGCGGGAGCCAAGAGACCCAGTACTTC
j_gene: TRBJ2-3; d_gene: .; v_gene: TRBV5-6; abundance: few; CDR3aa: CASSLSPGLTDTQYF; CDR3nt: TGTGCCAGCAGCTTGTCCCCAGGGCTCACAGATACGCAGTATTTT
j_gene: TRBJ2-3; d_gene: .; v_gene: TRBV5-1; abundance: many; CDR3aa: CATPTDTQYF; CDR3nt: TGCGCCACCCCTACAGATACGCAGTATTTT
j_gene: TRBJ2-7; d_gene: .; v_gene: TRBV28; abundance: few; CDR3aa: CASSPQRGDDEQYF; CDR3nt: TGTGCCAGCAGCCCCCAAAGGGGTGACGACGAGCAGTACTTC
j_gene: TRBJ2-3; d_gene: .; v_gene: TRBV5-6; abundance: .; CDR3aa: CASLRKTDTQYF; CDR3nt: TGTGCCAGCCTACGAAAGACGGATACGCAGTATTTT
j_gene: TRBJ2-2; d_gene: .; v_gene: TRBV20-1; abundance: few; CDR3aa: CSASAGRATGELFF; CDR3nt: TGCAGTGCTAGTGCGGGAAGAGCGACCGGGGAGCTGTTTTTT
j_gene: TRBJ2-4; d_gene: .; v_gene: TRBV7-2; abundance: few; CDR3aa: CASGGAVIQYF; CDR3nt: TGTGCCAGCGGCGGGGCGGTCATTCAGTACTTC
j_gene: TRBJ2-1; d_gene: .; v_gene: TRBV5-6; abundance: many; CDR3aa: CASTYQGKYNEQFF; CDR3nt: TGTGCCAGCACCTATCAGGGGAAATACAATGAGCAGTTCTTC
j_gene: TRBJ2-2; d_gene: TRBD2; v_gene: TRBV7-8; abundance: few; CDR3aa: CASSPPAGLADTGELFF; CDR3nt: TGTGCCAGCAGCCCCCCCGCGGGACTAGCGGACACCGGGGAGCTGTTTTTT
j_gene: TRBJ2-7; d_gene: TRBD2; v_gene: TRBV29-1; abundance: many; CDR3aa: CSVEGLADQAGYEQYF; CDR3nt: TGCAGCGTTGAGGGGCTAGCGGACCAGGCAGGCTACGAGCAGTACTTC
j_gene: TRBJ1-2; d_gene: TRBD1; v_gene: TRBV4-1; abundance: .; CDR3aa: CASSQIVLWGQGDYGYTF; CDR3nt: TGCGCCAGCAGCCAAATTGTTCTTTGGGGACAGGGAGACTATGGCTACACCTTC
j_gene: TRBJ2-3; d_gene: .; v_gene: TRBV5-1; abundance: .; CDR3aa: CASSLGGRQTDTQYF; CDR3nt: TGCGCCAGCAGCTTGGGTGGGCGGCAAACAGATACGCAGTATTTT
j_gene: TRBJ2-1; d_gene: TRBD2; v_gene: TRBV5-1; abundance: many; CDR3aa: CASSRLAGAYNEQFF; CDR3nt: TGTGCCAGCAGCCGCCTAGCGGGAGCCTACAATGAGCAGTTCTTC
j_gene: TRBJ2-1; d_gene: .; v_gene: TRBV20-1; abundance: many; CDR3aa: CSARREAYNEQFF; CDR3nt: TGCAGTGCTAGGAGGGAGGCCTACAATGAGCAGTTCTTC
j_gene: TRBJ1-1; d_gene: .; v_gene: TRBV20-1; abundance: few; CDR3aa: CSARRLSDYKGTEAFF; CDR3nt: TGCAGTGCTAGACGGCTGTCAGACTATAAGGGGACTGAAGCTTTCTTT
j_gene: TRBJ2-7; d_gene: .; v_gene: TRBV20-1; abundance: many; CDR3aa: CSACFGDGTYEQYF; CDR3nt: TGCAGTGCTTGCTTCGGGGACGGAACCTACGAGCAGTACTTC
j_gene: TRBJ2-3; d_gene: TRBD2; v_gene: TRBV5-1; abundance: many; CDR3aa: CASSFMGEVAGALDTQYF; CDR3nt: TGCGCCAGCAGCTTTATGGGAGAGGTAGCGGGAGCTTTGGATACGCAGTATTTT
j_gene: TRBJ1-5; d_gene: TRBD1; v_gene: TRBV20-1; abundance: many; CDR3aa: CSVQGGHSNQPQHF; CDR3nt: TGCAGTGTCCAGGGGGGGCATAGCAATCAGCCCCAGCATTTT
j_gene: TRBJ1-1; d_gene: TRBD1; v_gene: TRBV5-1; abundance: few; CDR3aa: CASSPTGVPTEAFF; CDR3nt: TGCGCCAGCAGCCCGACAGGGGTACCCACTGAAGCTTTCTTT
j_gene: TRBJ2-1; d_gene: TRBD2; v_gene: TRBV5-1; abundance: .; CDR3aa: CASSPWTSYYNEQFF; CDR3nt: TGCGCCAGCAGCCCATGGACTAGCTACTACAATGAGCAGTTCTTC
j_gene: TRBJ2-2; d_gene: .; v_gene: TRBV5-1; abundance: .; CDR3aa: CASSLVTDTGELFF; CDR3nt: TGCGCCAGCAGCTTGGTCACAGACACCGGGGAGCTGTTTTTT
j_gene: TRBJ2-7; d_gene: TRBD2; v_gene: TRBV20-1; abundance: few; CDR3aa: CSARDWVAGSYEQYF; CDR3nt: TGCAGTGCTAGAGATTGGGTAGCGGGATCCTACGAGCAGTACTTC
j_gene: TRBJ2-1; d_gene: TRBD2; v_gene: TRBV20-1; abundance: .; CDR3aa: CCAREGRLAGLWDEQFF; CDR3nt: TGCTGTGCTAGGGAGGGGCGACTAGCGGGTTTATGGGATGAGCAGTTCTTC
j_gene: TRBJ2-7; d_gene: .; v_gene: TRBV2; abundance: .; CDR3aa: CASALNPSYEQYF; CDR3nt: TGTGCCAGCGCGTTAAATCCTTCCTACGAGCAGTACTTC
j_gene: TRBJ2-3; d_gene: .; v_gene: TRBV20-1; abundance: .; CDR3aa: CSARGFGGNTDTQYF; CDR3nt: TGCAGTGCTAGAGGTTTCGGTGGGAACACAGATACGCAGTATTTT
j_gene: TRBJ1-4; d_gene: TRBD1; v_gene: TRBV4-2; abundance: few; CDR3aa: CASSQEVMRQGGEKLFF; CDR3nt: TGTGCCAGCAGCCAAGAAGTTATGAGACAGGGGGGAGAAAAACTGTTTTTT
j_gene: TRBJ2-2; d_gene: .; v_gene: TRBV5-1; abundance: many; CDR3aa: CASSLQGDPGELFF; CDR3nt: TGCGCCAGCAGCTTACAGGGCGACCCCGGGGAGCTGTTTTTT
j_gene: TRBJ2-1; d_gene: TRBD2; v_gene: TRBV11-1; abundance: many; CDR3aa: CASRPLATSGRIFWWQFF; CDR3nt: TGTGCCAGCAGGCCACTCGCGACTAGCGGGAGGATCTTTTGGTGGCAGTTCTTC
j_gene: TRBJ2-7; d_gene: TRBD1; v_gene: TRBV20-1; abundance: few; CDR3aa: CSAINRGPEQYF; CDR3nt: TGCAGTGCGATCAACAGGGGTCCCGAGCAGTACTTC
j_gene: TRBJ1-1; d_gene: .; v_gene: TRBV6-2/TRBV6-3; abundance: .; CDR3aa: CASSYVRGNTEAFF; CDR3nt: TGTGCCAGCAGTTACGTCAGGGGGAACACTGAAGCTTTCTTT
j_gene: TRBJ1-5; d_gene: TRBD1; v_gene: TRBV28; abundance: .; CDR3aa: CASKFQGGQPQHF; CDR3nt: TGTGCCAGCAAATTTCAGGGGGGACAGCCCCAGCATTTT
j_gene: TRBJ1-1; d_gene: .; v_gene: TRBV7-6; abundance: .; CDR3aa: CASSRNPQMRGTEAFF; CDR3nt: TGTGCCAGCTCTCGAAACCCCCAGATGCGGGGCACTGAAGCTTTCTTT
j_gene: TRBJ2-1; d_gene: TRBD2; v_gene: TRBV5-6; abundance: many; CDR3aa: CASSLVTSGSPEQFF; CDR3nt: TGTGCCAGCAGCTTGGTAACTAGCGGGAGCCCTGAGCAGTTCTTC
j_gene: TRBJ2-1; d_gene: .; v_gene: TRBV20-1; abundance: many; CDR3aa: CSASPGRGSNEQFF; CDR3nt: TGCAGTGCTAGTCCGGGCAGGGGATCCAATGAGCAGTTCTTC
j_gene: TRBJ2-2; d_gene: .; v_gene: TRBV29-1; abundance: .; CDR3aa: CSIAGVLGGELFF; CDR3nt: TGCAGCATCGCTGGGGTTTTAGGCGGGGAGCTGTTTTTT
j_gene: TRBJ2-3; d_gene: .; v_gene: TRBV10-3; abundance: many; CDR3aa: CAISEIGDTQYF; CDR3nt: TGTGCCATCAGTGAGATCGGCGATACGCAGTATTTT
j_gene: TRBJ2-2; d_gene: TRBD2; v_gene: TRBV7-3; abundance: few; CDR3aa: CASSLTASGSFDTGELFF; CDR3nt: TGTGCCAGCAGCTTAACGGCTAGCGGGAGTTTTGACACCGGGGAGCTGTTTTTT
j_gene: TRBJ2-7; d_gene: TRBD2; v_gene: TRBV4-1; abundance: many; CDR3aa: CASSQDPGLAAYEQYF; CDR3nt: TGCGCCAGCAGCCAAGATCCGGGACTAGCGGCCTACGAGCAGTACTTC
j_gene: TRBJ2-1; d_gene: .; v_gene: TRBV30; abundance: few; CDR3aa: CAWSIPGASEQFF; CDR3nt: TGTGCCTGGAGTATCCCGGGGGCCAGTGAGCAGTTCTTC
j_gene: TRBJ1-2; d_gene: TRBD1; v_gene: TRBV5-1; abundance: few; CDR3aa: CASSFGGQGYGYTF; CDR3nt: TGCGCCAGCAGCTTCGGCGGACAGGGCTATGGCTACACCTTC
j_gene: TRBJ1-2; d_gene: .; v_gene: TRBV24-1; abundance: many; CDR3aa: CATSDWDGYTF; CDR3nt: TGTGCCACCAGTGATTGGGATGGCTACACCTTC
j_gene: TRBJ1-2; d_gene: TRBD1; v_gene: TRBV12-3/TRBV12-4; abundance: few; CDR3aa: CASTSLGQGAEGYTF; CDR3nt: TGTGCCAGCACCTCCTTAGGACAGGGGGCAGAGGGCTACACCTTC
j_gene: TRBJ2-1; d_gene: .; v_gene: TRBV12-3/TRBV12-4; abundance: many; CDR3aa: CASSLGIITNEQFF; CDR3nt: TGTGCCAGCAGTTTAGGAATTATCACCAATGAGCAGTTCTTC
j_gene: TRBJ1-5; d_gene: .; v_gene: TRBV20-1; abundance: .; CDR3aa: CSARDSGRQPQHF; CDR3nt: TGCAGTGCTAGAGATTCCGGGCGCCAGCCCCAGCATTTT
j_gene: TRBJ1-1; d_gene: TRBD1; v_gene: TRBV5-6; abundance: many; CDR3aa: CASTDLRPTGQNTEAFF; CDR3nt: TGTGCCAGCACCGATTTAAGACCGACAGGGCAGAACACTGAAGCTTTCTTT
j_gene: TRBJ2-3; d_gene: TRBD2; v_gene: TRBV10-3; abundance: .; CDR3aa: CAISPRLAGGPKSTDTQYF; CDR3nt: TGTGCCATCAGTCCACGGCTAGCGGGAGGGCCGAAATCCACAGATACGCAGTATTTT
j_gene: TRBJ2-7; d_gene: TRBD2; v_gene: TRBV10-3; abundance: many; CDR3aa: CAISNSGRAYEQYF; CDR3nt: TGTGCCATCAGTAATAGCGGGAGGGCCTACGAGCAGTACTTC
j_gene: TRBJ2-1; d_gene: TRBD2; v_gene: TRBV7-6; abundance: few; CDR3aa: CASSPLQTGGHDEQFF; CDR3nt: TGTGCCAGCAGCCCCCTCCAAACGGGAGGTCACGATGAGCAGTTCTTC
j_gene: TRBJ2-1; d_gene: .; v_gene: TRBV5-1; abundance: few; CDR3aa: CASSLVYRSSYNEQFF; CDR3nt: TGCGCCAGCAGCTTGGTTTATCGGAGCTCCTACAATGAGCAGTTCTTC
j_gene: TRBJ1-1; d_gene: .; v_gene: TRBV20-1; abundance: many; CDR3aa: CSARSGKGWSTEAFF; CDR3nt: TGCAGTGCTAGGTCAGGTAAAGGATGGAGCACTGAAGCTTTCTTT
j_gene: TRBJ2-4; d_gene: .; v_gene: TRBV10-3; abundance: .; CDR3aa: CAISDSGDRDIQYF; CDR3nt: TGTGCCATCAGTGACTCGGGGGATCGGGACATTCAGTACTTC
j_gene: TRBJ2-1; d_gene: TRBD2; v_gene: TRBV3-1; abundance: many; CDR3aa: CASSQTSGYNEQFF; CDR3nt: TGTGCCAGCAGCCAGACTAGCGGTTACAATGAGCAGTTCTTC
j_gene: TRBJ2-2; d_gene: .; v_gene: TRBV9; abundance: many; CDR3aa: CASSVARGTGELFF; CDR3nt: TGTGCCAGCAGCGTAGCTCGGGGGACGGGGGAGCTGTTTTTT
j_gene: TRBJ1-4; d_gene: .; v_gene: TRBV12-3/TRBV12-4; abundance: few; CDR3aa: CASSPRGDHEKLFF; CDR3nt: TGTGCCAGCAGTCCCCGGGGCGACCATGAAAAACTGTTTTTT